The 14 T cell receptor beta chains reported below all come from one sample, sequenced in a study of PD-1 blockade in classical Hodgkin lymphoma. Data came from immunoSEQ multiplex PCR; TCRdb stores just in-frame clones and leaves some out. The repertoire holds about 66,000 clones, about 70% seen once, with approximately 9.1% in the top ten. No patient escaped relapse after autologous stem cell transplantation, and brentuximab vedotin exposure varied. Specimen: peripheral blood mononuclear cells (PBMCs), collected before the second cycle of nivolumab. Receptors originate from a human donor with classical Hodgkin lymphoma.

This chain joins TRBV28 and TRBJ1-5; D is undetermined. There are 13 residues in the CDR3. V lost 7 bases and J lost 4, with 11 bases in between. Germline CDR1 reads MDHEN; CDR2 reads SYDVKM. The CDR3 coding sequence is TGTGCCAGCACCCCTTGGGCGAATCAGCCCCAGCATTTT. This gives the protein CASTPWANQPQHF.

V usage is TRBV5-1 and J usage is TRBJ1-2; the D gene is possibly TRBD1 (5 bases). There are 15 residues in the CDR3. V lost 0 bases, J lost 2 bases, and 11 bases lay in between. Germline values: CDR1 SGHRS, CDR2 YFSETQ. The CDR3 coding sequence is TGCGCCAGCAGCTTGGCTCACGACAGAAACTATGGCTACACCTTC. This sequence encodes CASSLAHDRNYGYTF.

The chain has TRBV14 and TRBJ1-1; D gene unclear. The germline gives CDR1 SGHDN, CDR2 FVKESK. The germline V and J ends were trimmed by 2 bases and 0 bases, with 4 bases remaining between them. The CDR3 contains 13 residues. CDR3 in DNA: TGTGCCAGCAGCCAACAGATGAACACTGAAGCTTTCTTT. Translated, it gives CASSQQMNTEAFF.

This clone was seen only once. The rearrangement uses TRBV19 and TRBJ2-7; tentative D call: TRBD1 (5 bases). CDR3 length: 15 residues. The ends were cut back, 2 bases at V and 0 bases at J, with 11 bases in the middle. Germline CDR1 is LNHDA and CDR2 is SQIVND (reference sequence). CDR3 protein: CASSIRVTDSYEQYF. CDR3 sequence (DNA): TGTGCCAGTAGTATAAGGGTGACAGACTCCTACGAGCAGTACTTC.

The genes are TRBV2 and TRBJ1-2, with D uncertain. The V end was cut by 2 bases, the J end by 5 bases, with 9 bases between. Germline V gives CDR1 SNHLY, CDR2 FYNNEI. This CDR3 has 13 residues. CDR3 DNA sequence: TGTGCCAGCAGTGAACTGTCACGATATGGCTACACCTTC. Residues: CASSELSRYGYTF.

This chain connects TRBV5-1 to TRBJ2-1; 13 bases line up with TRBD2. CDR1 SGHRS and CDR2 YFSETQ come from the germline V gene. This CDR3 is built from 15 residues. The ends lost 4 bases at V and 8 bases at J; junction bases unmatched: 6. In nucleotides, the CDR3 is TGCGCCAGCAGCCCCGGGACTAGCGGGATATATGAGCAGTTCTTC. Encoded protein: CASSPGTSGIYEQFF.

The V and J genes are TRBV6-5 and TRBJ1-1; TRBD1 matches 9 bases. The CDR3 totals 13 residues. Trimming cost V 2 bases and J 6 bases; bases outside gene matches: 1. Germline V CDR1 and CDR2: MNHEY, SVGAGI. The CDR3, as DNA: TGTGCCAGCAGTTACGGGGACAGGGCTGAAGCTTTCTTT. Its translation is CASSYGDRAEAFF.

J is TRBJ1-2 and V is TRBV27, with a possible D match to TRBD1 (5 bases). With 2 bases removed from V and 7 bases from J, the gap between germline ends came to 20 bases. In germline, CDR1 is MNHEY, CDR2 SMNVEV (reference sequence). CDR3 length equals 16 residues. The CDR3 DNA is TGTGCCAGCAGTTTAACGACAGCTGGCGGACCTACTGGCTACACCTTC. Amino acids: CASSLTTAGGPTGYTF.

The J gene is TRBJ2-3, the V gene TRBV19; D is uncertain. Trimming left V 1 base short and J 2 bases short, with 10 bases between. The CDR3 is 15 amino acids. CDR1 and CDR2 from the germline V gene are LNHDA and SQIVND (reference sequence). The CDR3 DNA follows: TGTGCCAGTAGTATAGGGTCCACACCCACAGATACGCAGTATTTT. Translation: CASSIGSTPTDTQYF.

The V call is TRBV5-6, the J call TRBJ1-3, with D possibly being TRBD1 (6 bases). V gave up 3 bases and J gave up 1 base, with 17 bases separating them. CDR3 length equals 17 residues. Germline CDR1 reads SGHDT; CDR2 reads YYEEEE. The CDR3 nucleotides read TGTGCCAGCAGCTGGCGAGGGGGACATACATCTGGAAACACCATATATTTT. Protein sequence: CASSWRGGHTSGNTIYF.

The genes are TRBV27 and TRBJ1-2; D unresolved. In germline, CDR1 is MNHEY, CDR2 SMNVEV (reference sequence). The CDR3 totals 13 residues. The V end lost 5 bases, the J end lost 4 bases, and 11 bases lay between the germline ends. This CDR3 reads CASSRGSRYGYTF. In nucleotides, the CDR3 is TGTGCCAGCAGTCGAGGGTCCCGCTATGGCTACACCTTC.

In this sample, this clone is medium-sized. This chain joins TRBV18 and TRBJ1-2; 8 nucleotides line up with TRBD1. The CDR3 totals 17 residues. CDR1 and CDR2 from the germline V gene are KGHSH and LQKENI. V lost 3 bases, J lost 0 bases, and 9 bases stayed unmatched. The CDR3 region has the DNA TGTGCCAGCTCACCGAGGGACAGGCCAAGAACTAACTATGGCTACACCTTC. It codes for CASSPRDRPRTNYGYTF. The variable domain in full, with the rest retrieved from reference TRBV18 and TRBJ1-2, is NAGVMQNPRHLVRRRGQEARLRCSPMKGHSHVYWYRQLPEEGLKFMVYLQKENIIDESGMPKERFSAEFPKEGPSILRIQQVVRGDSAAYFCASSPRDRPRTNYGYTFGSGTRLTVV.

V and J are TRBV27 and TRBJ2-7; no clear D gene. The CDR3 extends over 14 amino acids. Per the germline V gene, CDR1 is MNHEY and CDR2 is SMNVEV (reference sequence). The V end was cut by 0 bases, the J end by 5 bases, with 11 bases between. The CDR3 coding sequence is TGTGCCAGCAGTTTATCGAAGGGTCTGGACGAGCAGTACTTC. Translating gives CASSLSKGLDEQYF.

The chain recombines TRBV5-1 with TRBJ1-3; D uncertain. The CDR3 is 18 amino acids. CDR1 and CDR2 from the germline V gene are SGHRS and YFSETQ. V was cut by 0 bases and J by 4 bases, with 20 bases left in between. CDR3 in amino acids: CASSLGPSNLPWGNTIYF. The CDR3 DNA sequence: TGCGCCAGCAGCTTGGGACCTTCGAACCTCCCTTGGGGAAACACCATATATTTT.